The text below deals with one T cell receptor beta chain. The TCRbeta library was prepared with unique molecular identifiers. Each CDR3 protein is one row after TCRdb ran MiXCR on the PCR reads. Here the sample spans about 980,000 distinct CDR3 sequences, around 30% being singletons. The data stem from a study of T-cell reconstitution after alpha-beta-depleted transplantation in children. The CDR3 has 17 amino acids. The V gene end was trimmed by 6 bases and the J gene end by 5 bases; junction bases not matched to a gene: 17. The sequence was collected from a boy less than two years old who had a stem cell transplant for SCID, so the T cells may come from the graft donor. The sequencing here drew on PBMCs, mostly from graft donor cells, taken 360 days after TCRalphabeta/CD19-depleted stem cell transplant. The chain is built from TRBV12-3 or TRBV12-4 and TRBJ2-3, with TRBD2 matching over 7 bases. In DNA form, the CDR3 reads TGTGCCAGCAGCTCCGAGAGAGGGCGGGAGTTGCAAGATACGCAGTATTTT. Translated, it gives CASSSERGRELQDTQYF.